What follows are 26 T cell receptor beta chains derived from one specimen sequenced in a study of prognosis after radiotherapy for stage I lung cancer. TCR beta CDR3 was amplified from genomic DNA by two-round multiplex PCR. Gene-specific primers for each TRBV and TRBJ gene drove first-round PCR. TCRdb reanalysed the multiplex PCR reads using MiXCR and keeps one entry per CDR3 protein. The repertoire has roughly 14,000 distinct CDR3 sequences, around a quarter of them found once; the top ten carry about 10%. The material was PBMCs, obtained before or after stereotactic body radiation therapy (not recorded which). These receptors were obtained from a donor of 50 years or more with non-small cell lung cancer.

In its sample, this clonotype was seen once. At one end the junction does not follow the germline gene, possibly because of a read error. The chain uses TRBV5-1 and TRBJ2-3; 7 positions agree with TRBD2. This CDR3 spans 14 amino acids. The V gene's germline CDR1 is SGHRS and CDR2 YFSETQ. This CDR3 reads CASSPSGTTDMQYF. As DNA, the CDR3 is TGCGCCAGCAGCCCTAGCGGTACCACAGATATGCAGTATTTT.

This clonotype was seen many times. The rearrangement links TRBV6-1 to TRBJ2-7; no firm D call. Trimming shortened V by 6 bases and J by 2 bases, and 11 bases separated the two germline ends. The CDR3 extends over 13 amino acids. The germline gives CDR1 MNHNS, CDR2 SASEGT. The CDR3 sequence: CASRSFGAYEQYF. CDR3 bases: TGTGCCAGCAGGTCCTTTGGGGCCTACGAGCAGTACTTC.

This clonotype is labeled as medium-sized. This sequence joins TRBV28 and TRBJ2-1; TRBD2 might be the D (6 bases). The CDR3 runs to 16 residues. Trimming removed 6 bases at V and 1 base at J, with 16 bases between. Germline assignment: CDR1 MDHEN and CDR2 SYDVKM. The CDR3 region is CASSRRGTASYNEQFF. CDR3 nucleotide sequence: TGTGCCAGCAGCCGACGGGGGACGGCTTCCTACAATGAGCAGTTCTTC. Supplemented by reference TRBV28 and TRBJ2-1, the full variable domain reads DVKVTQSSRYLVKRTGEKVFLECVQDMDHENMFWYRQDPGLGLRLIYFSYDVKMKEKGDIPEGYSVSREKKERFSLILESASTNQTSMYLCASSRRGTASYNEQFFGPGTRLTVL.

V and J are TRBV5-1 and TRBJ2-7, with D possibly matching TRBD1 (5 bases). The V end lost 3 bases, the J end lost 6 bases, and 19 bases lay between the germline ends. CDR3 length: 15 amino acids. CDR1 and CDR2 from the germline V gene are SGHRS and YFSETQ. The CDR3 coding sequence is TGCGCCAGCAGCTCGCTTTGGCTTGGGGCTCTCGAGCAGTACTTC. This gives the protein CASSSLWLGALEQYF. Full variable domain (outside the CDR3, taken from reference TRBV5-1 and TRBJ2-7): KAGVTQTPRYLIKTRGQQVTLSCSPISGHRSVSWYQQTPGQGLQFLFEYFSETQRNKGNFPGRFSGRQFSNSRSEMNVSTLELGDSALYLCASSSLWLGALEQYFGPGTRLTVT.

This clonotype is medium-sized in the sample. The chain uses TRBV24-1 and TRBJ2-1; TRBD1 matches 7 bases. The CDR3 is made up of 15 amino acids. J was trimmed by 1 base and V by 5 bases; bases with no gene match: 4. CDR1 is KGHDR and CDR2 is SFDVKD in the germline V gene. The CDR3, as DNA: TGTGCCACCAGTGTTAACAGGGGTTCCTACAATGAGCAGTTCTTC. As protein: CATSVNRGSYNEQFF.

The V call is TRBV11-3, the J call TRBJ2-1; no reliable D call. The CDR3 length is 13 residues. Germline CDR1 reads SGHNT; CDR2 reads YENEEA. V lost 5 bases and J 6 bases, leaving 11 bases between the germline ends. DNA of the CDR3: TGTGCCAGCAGCCGACGCCGATGCAATGAGCAGTTCTTC. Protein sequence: CASSRRRCNEQFF. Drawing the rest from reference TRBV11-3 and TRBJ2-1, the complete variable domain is EAGVVQSPRYKIIEKKQPVAFWCNPISGHNTLYWYLQNLGQGPELLIRYENEEAVDDSQLPKDRFSAERLKGVDSTLKIQPAELGDSAVYLCASSRRRCNEQFFGPGTRLTVL.

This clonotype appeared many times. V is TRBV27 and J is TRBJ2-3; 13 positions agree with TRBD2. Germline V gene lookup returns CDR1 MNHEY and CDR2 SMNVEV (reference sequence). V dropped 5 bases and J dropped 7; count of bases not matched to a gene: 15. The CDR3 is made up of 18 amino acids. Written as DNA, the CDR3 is TGTGCCAGCAGTACCATTACTGCCACTAGCGGGAGGGCACATACGCAGTATTTT. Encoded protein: CASSTITATSGRAHTQYF.

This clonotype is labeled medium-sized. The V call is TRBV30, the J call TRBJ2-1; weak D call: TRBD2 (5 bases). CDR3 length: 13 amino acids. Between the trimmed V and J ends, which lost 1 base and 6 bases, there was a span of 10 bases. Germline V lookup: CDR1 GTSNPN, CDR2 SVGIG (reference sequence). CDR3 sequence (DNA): TGTGCCTGGAGTGAGGATAGCGTCAATGAGCAGTTCTTC. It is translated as CAWSEDSVNEQFF.

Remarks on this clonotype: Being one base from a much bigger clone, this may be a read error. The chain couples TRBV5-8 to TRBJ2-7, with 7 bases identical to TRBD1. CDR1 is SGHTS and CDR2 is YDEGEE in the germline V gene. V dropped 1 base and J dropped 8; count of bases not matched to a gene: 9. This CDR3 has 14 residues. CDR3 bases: TGTGCCAGCAGCTTGCGGAAGGGGGCATCAAAGCAGTACTTC. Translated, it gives CASSLRKGASKQYF.

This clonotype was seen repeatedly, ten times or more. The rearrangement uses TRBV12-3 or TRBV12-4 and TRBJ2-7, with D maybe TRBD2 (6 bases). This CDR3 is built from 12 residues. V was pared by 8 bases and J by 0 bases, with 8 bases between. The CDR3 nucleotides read TGTGCCAGCTCTAGCGTCTCCTACGAGCAGTACTTC. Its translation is CASSSVSYEQYF.

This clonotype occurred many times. The CDR3 loop is CASSQQRRDTIYF. The CDR3 DNA reads as TGTGCCAGCAGCCAACAGCGCCGGGACACCATATATTTT. V usage is TRBV12-3 or TRBV12-4 and J usage is TRBJ1-3; no reliable D call. V was pared by 6 bases and J by 8 bases, with 14 bases between. The CDR3 loop spans 13 amino acids.

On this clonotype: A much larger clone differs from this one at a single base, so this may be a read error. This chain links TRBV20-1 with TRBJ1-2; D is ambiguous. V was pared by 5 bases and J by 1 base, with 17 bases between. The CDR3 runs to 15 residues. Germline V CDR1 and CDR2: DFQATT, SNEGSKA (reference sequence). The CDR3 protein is CSAQENSGYNYGYTF. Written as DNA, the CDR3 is TGCAGTGCTCAGGAAAACAGTGGGTATAACTATGGCTACACCTTC.

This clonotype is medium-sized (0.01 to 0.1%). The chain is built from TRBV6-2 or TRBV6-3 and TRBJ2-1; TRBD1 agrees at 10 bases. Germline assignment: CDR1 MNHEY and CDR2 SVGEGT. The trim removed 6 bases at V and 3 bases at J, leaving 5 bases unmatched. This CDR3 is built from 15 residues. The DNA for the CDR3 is TGTGCCAGCAGCCCTCGGACAGGGGGCTACAATGAGCAGTTCTTC. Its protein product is CASSPRTGGYNEQFF.

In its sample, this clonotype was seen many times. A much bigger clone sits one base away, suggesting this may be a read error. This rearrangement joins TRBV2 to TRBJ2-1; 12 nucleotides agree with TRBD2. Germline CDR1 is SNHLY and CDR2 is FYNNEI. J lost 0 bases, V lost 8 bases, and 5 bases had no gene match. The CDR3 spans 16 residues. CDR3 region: CASLAGGLGSYNEQFF. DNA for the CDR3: TGTGCCAGCCTAGCGGGAGGGCTGGGCTCCTACAATGAGCAGTTCTTC.

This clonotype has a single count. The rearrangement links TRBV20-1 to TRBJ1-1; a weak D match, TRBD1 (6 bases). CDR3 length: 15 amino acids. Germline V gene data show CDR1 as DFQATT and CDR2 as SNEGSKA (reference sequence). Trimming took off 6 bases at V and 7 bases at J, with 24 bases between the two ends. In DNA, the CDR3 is TGCAGTGCCGTGTCCGTTCAGAAAGGGGGGGTTGAAGCTTTCTTT. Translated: CSAVSVQKGGVEAFF.

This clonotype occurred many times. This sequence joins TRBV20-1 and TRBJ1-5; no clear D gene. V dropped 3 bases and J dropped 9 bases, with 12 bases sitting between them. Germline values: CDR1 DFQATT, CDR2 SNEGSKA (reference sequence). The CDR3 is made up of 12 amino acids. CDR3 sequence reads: CSASREARPQHF. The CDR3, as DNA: TGCAGTGCTAGCCGTGAGGCTCGGCCCCAGCATTTT.

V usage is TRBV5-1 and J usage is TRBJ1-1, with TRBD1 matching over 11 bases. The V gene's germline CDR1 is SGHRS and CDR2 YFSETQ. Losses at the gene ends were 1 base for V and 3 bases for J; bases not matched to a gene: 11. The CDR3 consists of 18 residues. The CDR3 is CASSLTRGQGAEDTEAFF. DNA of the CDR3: TGCGCCAGCAGCTTGACCCGCGGACAGGGGGCCGAGGACACTGAAGCTTTCTTT.

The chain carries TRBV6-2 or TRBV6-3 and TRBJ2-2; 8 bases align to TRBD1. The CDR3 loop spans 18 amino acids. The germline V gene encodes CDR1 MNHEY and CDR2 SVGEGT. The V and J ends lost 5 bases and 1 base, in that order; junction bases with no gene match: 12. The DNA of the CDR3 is TGTGCCAGCAGTGGCCGGGACAGGACGTTGGTGAACACCGGGGAGCTGTTTTTT. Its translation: CASSGRDRTLVNTGELFF.

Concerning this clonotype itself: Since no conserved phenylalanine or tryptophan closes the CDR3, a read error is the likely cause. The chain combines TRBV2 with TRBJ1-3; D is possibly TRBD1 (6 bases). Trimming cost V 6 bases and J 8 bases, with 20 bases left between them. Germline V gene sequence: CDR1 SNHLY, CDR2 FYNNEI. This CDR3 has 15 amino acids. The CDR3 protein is CASSEIQGRLDTIYS. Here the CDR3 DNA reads TGTGCCAGCAGCGAGATACAGGGTCGTCTTGACACCATATATTCT.

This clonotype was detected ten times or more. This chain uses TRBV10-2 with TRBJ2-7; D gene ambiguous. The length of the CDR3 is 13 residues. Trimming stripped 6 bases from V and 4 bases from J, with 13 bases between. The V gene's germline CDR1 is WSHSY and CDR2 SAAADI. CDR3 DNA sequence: TGCGCCAGCAGGCCCCAGCCCCAGTACGAGCAGTACTTC. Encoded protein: CASRPQPQYEQYF.

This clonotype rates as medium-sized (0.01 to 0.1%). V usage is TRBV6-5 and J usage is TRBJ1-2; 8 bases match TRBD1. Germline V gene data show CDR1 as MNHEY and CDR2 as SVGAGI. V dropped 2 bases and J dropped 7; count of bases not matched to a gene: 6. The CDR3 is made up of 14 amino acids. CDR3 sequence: CASSYGQGAGGYTF. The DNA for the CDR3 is TGTGCCAGCAGTTACGGGCAGGGGGCAGGTGGCTACACCTTC.

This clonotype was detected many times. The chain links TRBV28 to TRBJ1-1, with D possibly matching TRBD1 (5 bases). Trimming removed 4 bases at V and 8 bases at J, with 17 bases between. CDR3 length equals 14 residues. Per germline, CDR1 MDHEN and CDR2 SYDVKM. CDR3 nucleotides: TGTGCCAGCAGTTCTCCGAGAGGGGTGGCGGAAGCTTTCTTT. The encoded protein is CASSSPRGVAEAFF.

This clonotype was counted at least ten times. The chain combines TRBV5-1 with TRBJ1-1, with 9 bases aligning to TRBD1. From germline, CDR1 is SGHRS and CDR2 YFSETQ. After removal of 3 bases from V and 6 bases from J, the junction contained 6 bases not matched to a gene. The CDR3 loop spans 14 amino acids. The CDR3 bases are TGCGCCAGCAGCTGGGGTGGACAGGGGTCTGAAGCTTTCTTT. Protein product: CASSWGGQGSEAFF.

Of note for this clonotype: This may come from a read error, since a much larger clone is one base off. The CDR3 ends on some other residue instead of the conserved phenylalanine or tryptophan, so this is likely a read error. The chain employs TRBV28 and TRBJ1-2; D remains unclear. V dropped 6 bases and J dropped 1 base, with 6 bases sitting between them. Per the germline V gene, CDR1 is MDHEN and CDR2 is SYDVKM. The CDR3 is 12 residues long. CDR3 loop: CASRTLNYGYTL. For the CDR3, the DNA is TGTGCCAGCAGGACACTTAACTATGGCTACACCTTA.

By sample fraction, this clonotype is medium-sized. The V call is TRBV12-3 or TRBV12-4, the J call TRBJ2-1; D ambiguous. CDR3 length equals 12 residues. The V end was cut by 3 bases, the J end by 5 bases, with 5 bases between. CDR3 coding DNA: TGTGCCAGCAGTTTCCATGACAATGAGCAGTTCTTC. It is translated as CASSFHDNEQFF.

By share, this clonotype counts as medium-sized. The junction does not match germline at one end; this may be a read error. CDR3 sequence reads: CASSQTLADTSTDTQYF. CDR3 nucleotides: TGTGCCAGCAGCCAGACTCTAGCGGACACTAGCACAGATACGCAGTATTTT. The chain joins TRBV5-1 to TRBJ2-3, with 7 bases matching TRBD2. This CDR3 has 17 residues. Germline V CDR1 and CDR2: SGHRS, YFSETQ.